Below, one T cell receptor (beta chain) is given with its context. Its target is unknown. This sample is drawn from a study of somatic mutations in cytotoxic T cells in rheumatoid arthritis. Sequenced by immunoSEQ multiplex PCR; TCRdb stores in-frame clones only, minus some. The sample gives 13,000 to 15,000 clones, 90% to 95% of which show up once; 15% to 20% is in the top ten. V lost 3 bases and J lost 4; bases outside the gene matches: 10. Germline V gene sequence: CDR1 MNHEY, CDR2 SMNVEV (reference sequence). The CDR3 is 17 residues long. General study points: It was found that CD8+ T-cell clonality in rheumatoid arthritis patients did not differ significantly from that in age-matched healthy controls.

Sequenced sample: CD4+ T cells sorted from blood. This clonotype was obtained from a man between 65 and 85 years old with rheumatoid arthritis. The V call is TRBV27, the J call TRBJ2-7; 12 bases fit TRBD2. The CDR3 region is CASSLAPLAGGPYEQYF. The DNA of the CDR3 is TGTGCCAGCAGTTTGGCCCCTCTAGCGGGAGGGCCTTACGAGCAGTACTTC.